The 32 T cell receptor beta chains presented below share a single source sample, sequenced in a study of T cell repertoires in ileal Crohn's disease. Indicated time point: neoterminal ileum biopsy at postoperative endoscopy, about 6 months after surgery. Produced via immunoSEQ multiplex PCR; TCRdb's table is partial and in-frame only. The sample holds under 1,300 clones, 75% to 90% seen once. Sequencing used ileal tissue. Receptors were obtained from an adult with Crohn's disease.

This sequence joins TRBV6-6 and TRBJ1-1; TRBD1 is a possible D gene (5 bases). From germline, CDR1 is MNHNY and CDR2 SVGAGI (reference sequence). The CDR3 has 14 amino acids. V was clipped by 2 bases and J by 4 bases, with 11 bases between them. CDR3 in DNA: TGTGCCAGCAGTTACGGGGGAGGCGGCACTGAAGCTTTCTTT. It is translated as CASSYGGGGTEAFF.

The chain links TRBV5-1 to TRBJ2-1, with 13 nucleotides matching TRBD2. The V gene's germline CDR1 is SGHRS and CDR2 YFSETQ. The V segment lost 4 bases and the J segment 3 bases; nucleotides outside the gene matches: 7. The CDR3 runs 17 residues. The CDR3 protein is CASSPSWTSGGYNEQFF. The DNA of the CDR3 is TGCGCCAGCAGCCCTAGCTGGACTAGCGGGGGCTACAATGAGCAGTTCTTC.

The CDR3 sequence is CASSNPGQARKNIQYF. CDR3 in DNA: TGTGCCAGTAGTAATCCCGGACAGGCGAGGAAAAACATTCAGTACTTC. The chain links TRBV19 to TRBJ2-4, with 7 positions matching TRBD1. The trim removed 4 bases at V and 4 bases at J, leaving 10 bases unmatched. The CDR3 spans 16 residues. The germline gives CDR1 LNHDA, CDR2 SQIVND (reference sequence).

This clone came up a few times. The V call is TRBV5-6, the J call TRBJ2-7, with TRBD2 matching over 7 bases. The germline gives CDR1 SGHDT, CDR2 YYEEEE. After removal of 3 bases from V and 4 bases from J, the junction contained 10 bases not matched to a gene. The CDR3 runs to 15 residues. Written as DNA, the CDR3 is TGTGCCAGCAGCTCCCTCCAGCGGGGTCTTTACGAGCAGTACTTC. It yields the protein CASSSLQRGLYEQYF.

The chain uses TRBV2 and TRBJ2-5; 8 bases agree with TRBD2. The J segment lost 4 bases and the V segment lost 6 bases, leaving 7 bases of the junction unmatched. CDR1 and CDR2 from the germline V gene are SNHLY and FYNNEI. There are 14 residues in the CDR3. CDR3 coding DNA: TGTGCCAGCAGCTTGGACAGCGGGGGAGAGACCCAGTACTTC. This translates into CASSLDSGGETQYF.

This clone appeared once. The chain recombines TRBV19 with TRBJ2-2; 11 nucleotides align to TRBD1. Germline CDR1 reads LNHDA; CDR2 reads SQIVND (reference sequence). This CDR3 contains 14 residues. The V and J ends lost 8 bases and 6 bases, in that order; junction bases with no gene match: 5. The CDR3: CASSAGQGAGELFF. DNA of the CDR3: TGTGCCAGTTCCGCGGGACAGGGGGCCGGGGAGCTGTTTTTT.

The V call is TRBV6-6, the J call TRBJ2-7; TRBD1 matches at 8 bases. V gave up 6 bases and J gave up 4 bases; unmatched junction bases: 8. In germline, CDR1 is MNHNY, CDR2 SVGAGI (reference sequence). The CDR3 spans 14 residues. Here the CDR3 DNA reads TGTGCCAGCAGCGGGCTTCAGGGGGCTTACGAGCAGTACTTC. This gives the protein CASSGLQGAYEQYF.

J is TRBJ1-2 and V is TRBV5-8; TRBD1 agrees at 8 bases. Per germline, CDR1 SGHTS and CDR2 YDEGEE. The CDR3 is 15 amino acids. The junction had 10 bases not matched to a gene; V was cut back by 4 bases and J by 5 bases. The CDR3 here is CASSSAPGTGYGYTF. CDR3 coding DNA: TGTGCCAGCAGCAGCGCACCCGGGACAGGTTATGGCTACACCTTC.

The gene calls are TRBV29-1 and TRBJ2-7; 9 positions agree with TRBD1. CDR1 is SQVTM and CDR2 is ANQGSEA in the germline V gene. J lost 0 bases, V lost 8 bases, and 11 bases had no gene match. This CDR3 comprises 15 residues. CDR3 bases: TGCAGCTACCGAGGGTGGACAGGGGACTCCTACGAGCAGTACTTC. As protein: CSYRGWTGDSYEQYF.

The chain links TRBV19 to TRBJ1-1, with a weak D call TRBD1 (6 bases). V shed 5 bases and J shed 11 bases, with 27 bases lying between them. CDR1 is LNHDA and CDR2 is SQIVND in the germline V gene (reference sequence). There are 16 residues in the CDR3. CDR3 sequence reads: CASSPPGEFRTSGAFF. Written as DNA, the CDR3 is TGTGCCAGTAGTCCACCAGGGGAGTTTCGAACATCCGGGGCTTTCTTT.

This rearrangement joins TRBV7-2 to TRBJ2-2; TRBD2 agrees at 9 bases. Trimming took 7 bases from V and 2 from J; bases not matched to a gene: 8. This CDR3 is 16 amino acids long. The germline V gene encodes CDR1 SGHTA and CDR2 FQGNSA. The CDR3: CASITSGGPNTGELFF. The CDR3 coding sequence is TGTGCCAGCATCACCAGCGGGGGGCCTAACACCGGGGAGCTGTTTTTT. Full variable domain (remainder filled in from reference TRBV7-2 and TRBJ2-2): GAGVSQSPSNKVTEKGKDVELRCDPISGHTALYWYRQSLGQGLEFLIYFQGNSAPDKSGLPSDRFSAERTGGSVSTLTIQRTQQEDSAVYLCASITSGGPNTGELFFGEGSRLTVL.

This sequence joins TRBV5-6 and TRBJ1-6; no definite D call. The ends were cut back, 0 bases at V and 6 bases at J, with 10 bases in the middle. The CDR3 runs to 15 residues. CDR1 is SGHDT and CDR2 is YYEEEE in the germline V gene. The CDR3 region is CASSLGEGFNSPLHF. In nucleotides, the CDR3 is TGTGCCAGCAGCTTGGGGGAGGGATTTAATTCACCCCTCCACTTT.

The rearrangement joins TRBV28 to TRBJ1-2, with a possible D match to TRBD1 (5 bases). The germline CDR1 and CDR2 sequences are MDHEN and SYDVKM. This CDR3 has 12 amino acids. V was trimmed by 6 bases and J by 5 bases, leaving 10 bases between them. Here the CDR3 DNA reads TGTGCCAGCAGAAGGGGACTTTATGGCTACACCTTC. It translates to CASRRGLYGYTF.

The chain combines TRBV7-6 with TRBJ2-5; 7 bases are shared with TRBD1. Germline loops: CDR1 SGHVS, CDR2 FNYEAQ. The J segment lost 3 bases and the V segment lost 4 bases, leaving 2 bases of the junction unmatched. CDR3 size: 13 residues. CDR3 in DNA: TGTGCCAGCAGCTCCGGGACAGAAGAGACCCAGTACTTC. Encoded protein: CASSSGTEETQYF. Filled out from reference TRBV7-6 and TRBJ2-5, the complete variable domain reads GAGVSQSPRYKVTKRGQDVALRCDPISGHVSLYWYRQALGQGPEFLTYFNYEAQQDKSGLPNDRFSAERPEGSISTLTIQRTEQRDSAMYRCASSSGTEETQYFGPGTRLLVL.

The rearrangement uses TRBV28 and TRBJ1-4, with 7 bases fitting TRBD1. This CDR3 region has 13 residues. J was trimmed by 8 bases and V by 5 bases; bases with no gene match: 5. Germline loops: CDR1 MDHEN, CDR2 SYDVKM. The CDR3 protein is CASSRPGGEKLFF. The CDR3 DNA reads as TGTGCCAGCAGTCGACCAGGGGGGGAAAAACTGTTTTTT.

V and J are TRBV29-1 and TRBJ1-2; D is unresolved. V was clipped by 6 bases and J by 0 bases, with 11 bases between them. The CDR3 sequence is 13 residues long. Germline CDR1 SQVTM, CDR2 ANQGSEA. CDR3 sequence reads: CSVYSTSNYGYTF. The DNA for the CDR3 is TGCAGCGTGTACAGTACTTCTAACTATGGCTACACCTTC.

This rearrangement joins TRBV10-1 to TRBJ1-1; D call uncertain. This CDR3 is 12 amino acids long. The germline CDR1 and CDR2 sequences are WNHNN and SYGVQD (reference sequence). Trimming removed 4 bases from V and 11 bases from J, with 14 bases in between. DNA of the CDR3: TGCGCCAGCAGTGTAACCGGGAGTGGGGCTTTCTTT. This gives the protein CASSVTGSGAFF.

The V call is TRBV5-1, the J call TRBJ1-2, with 8 bases that match TRBD1. Looked up from germline, CDR1 is SGHRS and CDR2 is YFSETQ. V lost 3 bases, J lost 5 bases, and 9 bases stayed unmatched. This CDR3 spans 15 amino acids. The DNA for the CDR3 is TGCGCCAGCAGCTCCGGACAGGGAAGGGGATATGGCTACACCTTC. Translating it yields CASSSGQGRGYGYTF.

V usage is TRBV18 and J usage is TRBJ2-1; 8 positions agree with TRBD1. Losses at the gene ends were 4 bases for V and 6 bases for J; bases not matched to a gene: 17. Germline V gene lookup returns CDR1 KGHSH and CDR2 LQKENI. CDR3 length: 18 residues. The CDR3 DNA reads TGTGCCAGCTCACTTTCGCCCCAACCCGGGACAGGCCGCAATGAGCAGTTCTTC. Translation: CASSLSPQPGTGRNEQFF.

This chain uses TRBV28 with TRBJ2-7, with D possibly matching TRBD2 (5 bases). The CDR3 is 14 residues long. Germline CDR1 is MDHEN and CDR2 is SYDVKM. Trimming stripped 6 bases from V and 4 bases from J, with 16 bases between. The CDR3 nucleotides read TGTGCCAGCAGCCTCCGTGAGGGATTTTACGAGCAGTACTTC. Its translation is CASSLREGFYEQYF.

The chain combines TRBV18 with TRBJ1-1, with D possibly being TRBD1 (5 bases). Trimming removed 4 bases at V and 9 bases at J, with 12 bases between. This CDR3 contains 12 residues. The germline gives CDR1 KGHSH, CDR2 LQKENI. The CDR3 DNA reads as TGTGCCAGCTCACTGAATGACAGAAAAGCTTTCTTT. Protein: CASSLNDRKAFF.

The V and J genes are TRBV19 and TRBJ1-2; 7 nucleotides agree with TRBD1. The CDR3 runs 16 residues. Looked up from germline, CDR1 is LNHDA and CDR2 is SQIVND (reference sequence). With 5 bases clipped from V and 4 bases from J, the junction kept 13 bases outside the gene matches. The CDR3 loop is CASSLRLGGGIYGYTF. The CDR3 nucleotides are TGTGCCAGTAGTCTTAGGTTAGGGGGCGGAATCTATGGCTACACCTTC.

V and J are TRBV11-2 and TRBJ2-1; no clear D gene. V lost 3 bases, J lost 7 bases, and 16 bases lay in between. Per the germline V gene, CDR1 is SGHAT and CDR2 is FQNNGV. The CDR3 runs 15 residues. This CDR3 is CASSLSQMRRNEQFF. The CDR3, as DNA: TGTGCCAGCAGCTTGTCCCAGATGCGGCGGAATGAGCAGTTCTTC. The full variable domain, in which reference TRBV11-2 and TRBJ2-1 provide the parts outside the CDR3, is EAGVAQSPRYKIIEKRQSVAFWCNPISGHATLYWYQQILGQGPKLLIQFQNNGVVDDSQLPKDRFSAERLKGVDSTLKIQPAKLEDSAVYLCASSLSQMRRNEQFFGPGTRLTVL.

The chain is built from TRBV27 and TRBJ1-5; D is possibly TRBD1 (5 bases). Trimming cost V 6 bases and J 5 bases, with 17 bases left between them. Germline V gene lookup returns CDR1 MNHEY and CDR2 SMNVEV (reference sequence). There are 15 residues in the CDR3. The CDR3 spells CASSLRSGGDQPQHF. The CDR3 nucleotides are TGTGCCAGCAGCCTCAGGTCGGGGGGAGATCAGCCCCAGCATTTT.

This clone was detected only a few times. The genes are TRBV7-3 and TRBJ2-5, with a weak D call TRBD2 (5 bases). The CDR3 is 13 amino acids. The ends were cut back, 5 bases at V and 3 bases at J, with 10 bases in the middle. Germline V CDR1 and CDR2: SGHTA, FQGTGA. The CDR3 coding sequence is TGTGCCAGCAGCGCCGGGAAGGAAGAGACCCAGTACTTC. Its translation: CASSAGKEETQYF.

The CDR3 coding sequence is TGTGCCAGCAGCGTAGAGGGGTACAATGAGCAGTTCTTC. It translates to CASSVEGYNEQFF. This chain links TRBV9 with TRBJ2-1, with a weak D call TRBD1 (5 bases). V lost 0 bases, J lost 4 bases, and 5 bases lay in between. This CDR3 has 13 residues. CDR1 SGDLS and CDR2 YYNGEE come from the germline V gene. The entire variable domain, with the rest obtained from reference TRBV9 and TRBJ2-1, is as follows: DSGVTQTPKHLITATGQRVTLRCSPRSGDLSVYWYQQSLDQGLQFLIQYYNGEERAKGNILERFSAQQFPDLHSELNLSSLELGDSALYFCASSVEGYNEQFFGPGTRLTVL.

This clone was detected only once. This sample includes further DNA sequences coding for the same CDR3. This sequence joins TRBV7-3 and TRBJ2-2, with a weak D call TRBD2 (5 bases). CDR3 length: 13 amino acids. Trimming took off 4 bases at V and 5 bases at J, with 8 bases between the two ends. Germline V gene sequence: CDR1 SGHTA, CDR2 FQGTGA. The CDR3 coding sequence is TGTGCCAGCAGCTCCCGAGGGACCGGGGAGCTGTTTTTT. This sequence encodes CASSSRGTGELFF. Filled out from reference TRBV7-3 and TRBJ2-2, the complete variable domain reads GAGVSQTPSNKVTEKGKYVELRCDPISGHTALYWYRQSLGQGPEFLIYFQGTGAADDSGLPNDRFFAVRPEGSVSTLKIQRTERGDSAVYLCASSSRGTGELFFGEGSRLTVL.

The chain couples TRBV6-5 to TRBJ1-4, with D tentatively TRBD1 (5 bases). CDR1 is MNHEY, CDR2 SVGAGI, per germline. The CDR3 has 14 residues. The V gene lost 2 bases and the J gene lost 7 bases, with 11 bases spanning the gap. The CDR3 DNA reads as TGTGCCAGCAGTTACGGGGGGAGGGGTGAAAAACTGTTTTTT. Residues: CASSYGGRGEKLFF.

This rearrangement joins TRBV6-1 to TRBJ1-1; D not certain. The CDR3 has 13 amino acids. In germline, CDR1 is MNHNS, CDR2 SASEGT. V dropped 0 bases and J dropped 5 bases, with 7 bases sitting between them. Here the CDR3 reads CASSEARGTEAFF. The CDR3, as DNA: TGTGCCAGCAGTGAAGCGCGAGGGACTGAAGCTTTCTTT.

The rearrangement uses TRBV5-4 and TRBJ2-2; 12 bases fit TRBD2. CDR3 length: 16 residues. After removal of 2 bases from V and 5 bases from J, the junction contained 4 bases not matched to a gene. Looked up from germline, CDR1 is SGHNT and CDR2 is YYREEE (reference sequence). Here the CDR3 reads CASSFRLAGATGELFF. The CDR3 nucleotides read TGTGCCAGCAGCTTCCGACTAGCGGGGGCAACCGGGGAGCTGTTTTTT.

This sequence joins TRBV12-2 and TRBJ2-7; the tabulated D call, TRBD1, remains unverified against the DNA. TRBV12-2 is a pseudogene. The CDR3 has 16 amino acids. The CDR3 reads CASRSYIFQGAGEQYF. Here the CDR3 DNA reads TGTGCAAGTCGCTCCTACATCTTTCAGGGTGCCGGGGAGCAGTACTTC.

CDR3 nucleotides: TGTGCCAGTAGCTCAAACCTAGCGGGGGGTACGGCGCGGGACATTCAGTACTTC. Translating it yields CASSSNLAGGTARDIQYF. The V gene is TRBV19, the J gene TRBJ2-4, with 11 bases that match TRBD2. The CDR3 spans 18 residues. Germline V gives CDR1 LNHDA, CDR2 SQIVND (reference sequence). J was trimmed by 8 bases and V by 6 bases; bases with no gene match: 18.